This entry lists 18 T cell receptor beta chains sequenced from one sample in a study of blood T cell repertoires in COVID-19 (TCRdb year 2020). To prepare the library, the immunoSEQ multiplex PCR assay was applied. TCRdb retrieved this table from immuneACCESS and kept in-frame rearrangements only. Not all clones are present; in checked studies, unresolved V genes account for under half, and no reason is known for the remainder. A total of approximately 80,000 clones appear in this sample, roughly 82% of them only once. The top ten hold under 8.5% of the sample. The sample comprised peripheral blood. These receptors all come from a man aged 50 or older with active COVID-19.

The chain couples TRBV5-4 to TRBJ2-6, with TRBD1 as a possible D gene (5 bases). Germline V gene lookup returns CDR1 SGHNT and CDR2 YYREEE (reference sequence). V was clipped by 4 bases and J by 2 bases, with 16 bases between them. There are 17 residues in the CDR3. The CDR3 sequence: CASSLDMNRAGANVLTF. CDR3 DNA sequence: TGTGCCAGCAGCCTGGACATGAACAGAGCTGGGGCCAACGTCCTGACTTTC.

The rearrangement links TRBV5-1 to TRBJ2-6, with 7 bases fitting TRBD1. Trimming cost V 2 bases and J 4 bases; bases outside gene matches: 6. Germline CDR1 SGHRS, CDR2 YFSETQ. The CDR3 is 16 residues long. Here the CDR3 reads CASSLLTGVGANVLTF. The CDR3 bases are TGCGCCAGCAGCTTACTAACAGGGGTAGGGGCCAACGTCCTGACTTTC.

The chain uses TRBV9 and TRBJ2-3; a weak D match, TRBD1 (6 bases). Germline V gene lookup returns CDR1 SGDLS and CDR2 YYNGEE. The CDR3 length is 14 residues. The V end was cut by 0 bases, the J end by 4 bases, with 9 bases between. The CDR3 sequence is CASSVDQGSDTQYF. The CDR3 bases are TGTGCCAGCAGCGTAGACCAGGGGTCAGATACGCAGTATTTT.

Written as DNA, the CDR3 is TGTGCCAGCAGCGGACAGGGCAATCAGCCCCAGCATTTT. Encoded protein: CASSGQGNQPQHF. The chain recombines TRBV12-3 or TRBV12-4 with TRBJ1-5; 7 bases are a match to TRBD1. The CDR3 has 13 amino acids. The junction had 1 base not matched to a gene; V was cut back by 6 bases and J by 2 bases.

This clone was detected once. The chain links TRBV15 to TRBJ2-3; a possible D gene is TRBD2 (5 bases). The V gene's germline CDR1 is LNHNV and CDR2 YYDKDF (reference sequence). CDR3 length: 13 residues. V was pared by 9 bases and J by 2 bases, with 12 bases between. This CDR3 reads CATTRGYTDTQYF. The CDR3 bases are TGTGCCACTACTCGGGGTTACACAGATACGCAGTATTTT.

This sequence joins TRBV12-5 and TRBJ2-1, with unresolved D. The CDR3 is 14 amino acids. The ends were cut back, 7 bases at V and 4 bases at J, with 14 bases in the middle. Looked up from germline, CDR1 is LGHNT and CDR2 is FRNRAP. CDR3 bases: TGTGCTAGTGCCAGACTGGCCCTTTACAATGAGCAGTTCTTC. Encoded protein: CASARLALYNEQFF.

This chain links TRBV9 with TRBJ2-2, with D possibly TRBD1 on 5 matching bases. Germline values: CDR1 SGDLS, CDR2 YYNGEE. V was trimmed by 0 bases and J by 0 bases, leaving 12 bases between them. The CDR3 length is 17 residues. Here the CDR3 reads CASSVGRQRANTGELFF. The CDR3 DNA sequence: TGTGCCAGCAGCGTAGGCCGACAGAGAGCGAACACCGGGGAGCTGTTTTTT. The whole variable domain, filled in from reference TRBV9 and TRBJ2-2, reads DSGVTQTPKHLITATGQRVTLRCSPRSGDLSVYWYQQSLDQGLQFLIQYYNGEERAKGNILERFSAQQFPDLHSELNLSSLELGDSALYFCASSVGRQRANTGELFFGEGSRLTVL.

This clone has just one count. The CDR3 spells CASSEGLDSTDTQYF. As DNA, the CDR3 is TGTGCCAGCAGTGAAGGGCTAGACAGCACAGATACGCAGTATTTT. J is TRBJ2-3 and V is TRBV6-1; D unresolved. Per the germline V gene, CDR1 is MNHNS and CDR2 is SASEGT. V was cut by 1 base and J by 0 bases, with 8 bases left in between. This CDR3 spans 15 amino acids.

The chain carries TRBV7-9 and TRBJ1-2; 7 bases fit TRBD1. V shed 2 bases, J shed 2 bases, and the junction held 2 bases outside the gene matches. In germline, CDR1 is SEHNR, CDR2 FQNEAQ (reference sequence). The CDR3 extends over 14 amino acids. CDR3 protein: CASSLRQGNYGYTF. The DNA for the CDR3 is TGTGCCAGCAGCTTACGACAGGGAAACTATGGCTACACCTTC.

V usage is TRBV27 and J usage is TRBJ1-1; D might be TRBD1 (5 bases). This CDR3 is built from 15 residues. V was pared by 0 bases and J by 4 bases, with 12 bases between. The germline V gene encodes CDR1 MNHEY and CDR2 SMNVEV (reference sequence). CDR3 protein: CASSLSTTGGTEAFF. Here the CDR3 DNA reads TGTGCCAGCAGTTTATCGACGACCGGGGGCACTGAAGCTTTCTTT.

The V call is TRBV4-2, the J call TRBJ2-7; TRBD2 matches 11 bases. V dropped 5 bases and J dropped 0; count of bases not matched to a gene: 9. In germline, CDR1 is LGHNA, CDR2 YNFKEQ. This CDR3 contains 17 residues. The CDR3 region is CASSARSTSGDSYEQYF. The CDR3 region has the DNA TGTGCCAGCAGCGCTCGTTCGACTAGCGGGGACTCCTACGAGCAGTACTTC.

The V and J genes are TRBV11-2 and TRBJ1-1; D is uncertain. Germline V gives CDR1 SGHAT, CDR2 FQNNGV. Trimming took 3 bases from V and 1 from J, leaving 9 bases between them. The CDR3 spans 14 residues. The CDR3 protein is CASSLWAANTEAFF. In DNA, the CDR3 is TGTGCCAGCAGCTTGTGGGCTGCGAACACTGAAGCTTTCTTT.

This rearrangement joins TRBV2 to TRBJ2-4, with 8 bases matching TRBD2. CDR1 is SNHLY and CDR2 is FYNNEI in the germline V gene. The length of the CDR3 is 18 residues. V lost 8 bases to trimming and J lost 0 bases; unmatched junction nucleotides: 15. The CDR3 is CASDLRGGLLRAKNIQYF. In DNA form, the CDR3 reads TGTGCCAGCGATCTACGGGGGGGGCTTCTGAGAGCCAAAAACATTCAGTACTTC.

The gene calls are TRBV27 and TRBJ2-2; the D is unclear. The germline gives CDR1 MNHEY, CDR2 SMNVEV (reference sequence). This CDR3 spans 13 amino acids. Trimming took off 4 bases at V and 1 base at J, with 4 bases between the two ends. As DNA, the CDR3 is TGTGCCAGCAGTTACAGGAACACCGGGGAGCTGTTTTTT. This encodes CASSYRNTGELFF.

This clone was recorded once. This chain uses TRBV9 with TRBJ2-3; tentative D call: TRBD1 (6 bases). The V end lost 3 bases, the J end lost 0 bases, and 11 bases lay between the germline ends. The CDR3 consists of 15 residues. Germline CDR1 is SGDLS and CDR2 is YYNGEE. The CDR3 loop reads CASSAGTPSTDTQYF. The CDR3 coding sequence is TGTGCCAGCAGCGCCGGGACACCAAGCACAGATACGCAGTATTTT.

V usage is TRBV5-8 and J usage is TRBJ2-2; the match to TRBD1 covers 11 bases. The junction had 10 bases not matched to a gene; V was cut back by 2 bases and J by 10 bases. Germline CDR1 SGHTS, CDR2 YDEGEE. CDR3 length: 16 amino acids. CDR3 protein: CASSLLLGTGGLELFF. CDR3 sequence (DNA): TGTGCCAGCAGCTTATTACTCGGGACAGGGGGTTTGGAGCTGTTTTTT.

This rearrangement joins TRBV5-1 to TRBJ2-7, with 8 bases aligning to TRBD1. CDR3 size: 13 residues. Germline CDR1 SGHRS, CDR2 YFSETQ. J lost 5 bases, V lost 4 bases, and 5 bases had no gene match. The CDR3 nucleotides are TGCGCCAGCAGCGAGGGACAGGCCCACGAGCAGTACTTC. It yields the protein CASSEGQAHEQYF.

The chain combines TRBV6-2 or TRBV6-3 with TRBJ1-3; TRBD1 might be the D (5 bases). Trimming cost V 2 bases and J 0 bases, with 11 bases left between them. CDR1 and CDR2 (germline): MNHEY, SVGEGT. This CDR3 comprises 16 residues. CDR3 sequence: CASSYLSGASGNTIYF. The CDR3 nucleotides read TGTGCCAGCAGTTACCTCTCTGGGGCCTCTGGAAACACCATATATTTT.